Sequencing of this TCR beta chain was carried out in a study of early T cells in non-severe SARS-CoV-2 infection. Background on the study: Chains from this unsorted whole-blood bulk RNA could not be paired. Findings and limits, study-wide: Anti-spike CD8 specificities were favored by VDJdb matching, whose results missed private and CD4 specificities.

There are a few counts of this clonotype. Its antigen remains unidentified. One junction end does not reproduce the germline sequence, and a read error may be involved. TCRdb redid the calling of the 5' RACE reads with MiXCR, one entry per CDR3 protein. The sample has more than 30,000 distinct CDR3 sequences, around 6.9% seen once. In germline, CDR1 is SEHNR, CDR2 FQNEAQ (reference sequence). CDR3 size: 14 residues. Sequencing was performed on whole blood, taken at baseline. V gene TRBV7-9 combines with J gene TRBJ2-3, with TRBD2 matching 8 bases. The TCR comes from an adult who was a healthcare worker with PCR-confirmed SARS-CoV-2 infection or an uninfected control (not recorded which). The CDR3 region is CASSIAGSTDTQYF. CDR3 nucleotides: TGTGCCAGCAGCATAGCGGGAAGCACAGATACGCAGTATTTT.